This T cell receptor (beta chain) was profiled in a study of technical replicates of blood from several donors. Only in-frame clones appear in the TCRdb table, and some are missing; sequencing was by immunoSEQ multiplex PCR. The sample yields tens of thousands of clones, 94% seen once. The V gene lost 3 bases and the J gene lost 1 base, with 9 bases spanning the gap. Looked up from germline, CDR1 is SGHAT and CDR2 is FQDESV (reference sequence). The CDR3 length is 14 residues. Sequencing was performed on T cells isolated from PBMCs. This TCR was recovered from a human donor in good health. The genes are TRBV11-1 and TRBJ1-1; tentatively, D is TRBD1 (5 bases). The DNA of the CDR3 is TGTGCCAGCAGCTTGACAGTTTCGAACACTGAAGCTTTCTTT. Translating gives CASSLTVSNTEAFF.